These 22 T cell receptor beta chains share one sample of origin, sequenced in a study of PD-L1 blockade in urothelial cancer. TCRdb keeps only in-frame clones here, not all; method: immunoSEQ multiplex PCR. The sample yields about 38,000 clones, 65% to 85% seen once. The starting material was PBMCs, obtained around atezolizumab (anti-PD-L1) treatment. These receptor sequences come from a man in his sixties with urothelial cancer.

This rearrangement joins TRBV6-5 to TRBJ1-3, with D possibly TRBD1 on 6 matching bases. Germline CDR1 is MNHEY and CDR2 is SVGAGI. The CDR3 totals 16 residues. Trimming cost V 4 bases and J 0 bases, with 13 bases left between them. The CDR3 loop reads CASSSIQGSSGNTIYF. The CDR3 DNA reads TGTGCCAGCAGTTCGATTCAGGGGAGCTCTGGAAACACCATATATTTT.

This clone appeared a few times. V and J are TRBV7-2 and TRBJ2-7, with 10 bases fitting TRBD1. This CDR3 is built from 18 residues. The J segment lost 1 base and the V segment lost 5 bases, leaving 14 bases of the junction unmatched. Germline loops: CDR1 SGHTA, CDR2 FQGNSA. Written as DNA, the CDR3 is TGTGCCAGCAGCATCCGGGATCCGACAGGGGGCTTTTCCTACGAGCAGTACTTC. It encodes CASSIRDPTGGFSYEQYF.

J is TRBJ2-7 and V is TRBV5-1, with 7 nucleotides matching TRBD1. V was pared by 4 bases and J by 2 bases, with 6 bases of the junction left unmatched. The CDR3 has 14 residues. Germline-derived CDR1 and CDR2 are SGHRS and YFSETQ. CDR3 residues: CASSGGQAAYEQYF. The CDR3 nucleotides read TGCGCCAGCAGCGGAGGACAGGCTGCCTACGAGCAGTACTTC. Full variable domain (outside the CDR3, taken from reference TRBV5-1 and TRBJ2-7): KAGVTQTPRYLIKTRGQQVTLSCSPISGHRSVSWYQQTPGQGLQFLFEYFSETQRNKGNFPGRFSGRQFSNSRSEMNVSTLELGDSALYLCASSGGQAAYEQYFGPGTRLTVT.

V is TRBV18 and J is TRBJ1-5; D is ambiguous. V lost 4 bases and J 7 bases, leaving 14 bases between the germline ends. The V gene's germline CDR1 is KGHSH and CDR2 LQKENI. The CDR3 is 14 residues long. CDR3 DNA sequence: TGTGCCAGCTCACTGCTGGGGAGGGAGCAGCCCCAGCATTTT. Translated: CASSLLGREQPQHF.

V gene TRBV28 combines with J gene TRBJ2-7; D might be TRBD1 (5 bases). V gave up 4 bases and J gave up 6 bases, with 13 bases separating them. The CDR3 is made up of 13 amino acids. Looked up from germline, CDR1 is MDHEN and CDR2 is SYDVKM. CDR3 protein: CASSSLRGSEQYF. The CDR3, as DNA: TGTGCCAGCAGTTCCCTAAGGGGCTCCGAGCAGTACTTC.

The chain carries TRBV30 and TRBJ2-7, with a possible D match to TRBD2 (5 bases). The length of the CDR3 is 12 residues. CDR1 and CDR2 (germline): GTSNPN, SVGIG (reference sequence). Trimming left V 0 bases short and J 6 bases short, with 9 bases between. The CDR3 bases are TGTGCCTGGAGTGTACTAGTATCCGAGCAGTACTTC. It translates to CAWSVLVSEQYF.

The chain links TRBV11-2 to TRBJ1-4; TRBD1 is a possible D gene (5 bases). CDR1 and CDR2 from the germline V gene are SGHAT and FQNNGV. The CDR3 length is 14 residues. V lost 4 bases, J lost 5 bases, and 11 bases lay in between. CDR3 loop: CASSSQGFNEKLFF. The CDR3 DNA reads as TGTGCCAGCAGCTCCCAGGGTTTCAATGAAAAACTGTTTTTT.

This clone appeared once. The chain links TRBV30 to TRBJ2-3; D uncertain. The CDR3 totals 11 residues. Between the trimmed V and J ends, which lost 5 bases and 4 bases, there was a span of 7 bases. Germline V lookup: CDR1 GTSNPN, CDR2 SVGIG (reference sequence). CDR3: CAWGLADTQYF. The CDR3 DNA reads TGTGCCTGGGGTTTAGCAGATACGCAGTATTTT.

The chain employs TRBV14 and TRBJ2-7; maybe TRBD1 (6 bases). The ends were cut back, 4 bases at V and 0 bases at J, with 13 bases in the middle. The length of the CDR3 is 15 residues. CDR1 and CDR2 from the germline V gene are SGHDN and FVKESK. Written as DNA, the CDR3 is TGTGCCAGCAGCCCACAAACAGGGAGCTCCTACGAGCAGTACTTC. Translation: CASSPQTGSSYEQYF. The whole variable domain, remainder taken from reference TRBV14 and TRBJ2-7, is EAGVTQFPSHSVIEKGQTVTLRCDPISGHDNLYWYRRVMGKEIKFLLHFVKESKQDESGMPNNRFLAERTGGTYSTLKVQPAELEDSGVYFCASSPQTGSSYEQYFGPGTRLTVT.

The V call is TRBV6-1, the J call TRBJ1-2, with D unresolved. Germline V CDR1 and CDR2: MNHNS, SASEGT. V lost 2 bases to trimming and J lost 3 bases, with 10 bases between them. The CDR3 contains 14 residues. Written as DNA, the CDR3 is TGTGCCAGCAGTGAAAGCCGTAACTACTATGGCTACACCTTC. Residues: CASSESRNYYGYTF.

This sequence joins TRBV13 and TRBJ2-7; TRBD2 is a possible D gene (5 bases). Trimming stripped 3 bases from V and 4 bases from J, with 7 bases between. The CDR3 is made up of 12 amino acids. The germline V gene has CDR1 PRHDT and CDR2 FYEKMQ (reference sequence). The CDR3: CASSFAGYEQYF. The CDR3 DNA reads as TGTGCCAGCAGCTTTGCGGGTTACGAGCAGTACTTC.

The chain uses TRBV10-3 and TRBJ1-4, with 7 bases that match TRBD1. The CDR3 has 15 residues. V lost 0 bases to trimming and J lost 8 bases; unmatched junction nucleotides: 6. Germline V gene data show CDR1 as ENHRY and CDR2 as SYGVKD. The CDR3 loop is CAISESTGKREKLFF. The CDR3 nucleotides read TGTGCCATCAGTGAGTCGACAGGGAAAAGGGAAAAACTGTTTTTT.

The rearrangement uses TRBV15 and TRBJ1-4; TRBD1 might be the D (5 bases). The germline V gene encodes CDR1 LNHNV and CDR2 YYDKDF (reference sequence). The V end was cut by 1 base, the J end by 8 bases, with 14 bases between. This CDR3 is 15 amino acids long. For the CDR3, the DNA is TGTGCCACCAGCAGAGTCAGGGTTCCCCCAGAAAAACTGTTTTTT. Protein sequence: CATSRVRVPPEKLFF.

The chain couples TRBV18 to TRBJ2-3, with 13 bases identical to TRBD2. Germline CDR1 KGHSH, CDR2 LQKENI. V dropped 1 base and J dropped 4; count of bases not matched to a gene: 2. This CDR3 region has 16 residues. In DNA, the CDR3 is TGTGCCAGCTCACCACGCGGACTAGCGGGAGCAGATACGCAGTATTTT. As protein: CASSPRGLAGADTQYF.

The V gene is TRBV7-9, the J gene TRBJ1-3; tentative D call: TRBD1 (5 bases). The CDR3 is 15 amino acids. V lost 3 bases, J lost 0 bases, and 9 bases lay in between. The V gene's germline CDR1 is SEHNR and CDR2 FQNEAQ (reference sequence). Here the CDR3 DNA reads TGTGCCAGCAGCTTGGGAGGGGCCTCTGGAAACACCATATATTTT. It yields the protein CASSLGGASGNTIYF.

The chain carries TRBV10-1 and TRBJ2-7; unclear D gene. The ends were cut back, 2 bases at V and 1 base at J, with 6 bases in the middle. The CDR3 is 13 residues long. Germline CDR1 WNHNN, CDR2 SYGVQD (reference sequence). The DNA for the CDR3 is TGCGCCAGCAGTGAGCCGTATTCCTACGAGCAGTACTTC. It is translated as CASSEPYSYEQYF.

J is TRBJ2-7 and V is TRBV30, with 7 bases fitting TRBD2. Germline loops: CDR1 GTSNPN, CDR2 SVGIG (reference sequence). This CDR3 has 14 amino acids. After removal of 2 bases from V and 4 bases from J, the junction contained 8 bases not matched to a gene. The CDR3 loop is CAWSQGGPLYEQYF. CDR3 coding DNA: TGTGCCTGGAGTCAGGGAGGGCCGTTGTACGAGCAGTACTTC.

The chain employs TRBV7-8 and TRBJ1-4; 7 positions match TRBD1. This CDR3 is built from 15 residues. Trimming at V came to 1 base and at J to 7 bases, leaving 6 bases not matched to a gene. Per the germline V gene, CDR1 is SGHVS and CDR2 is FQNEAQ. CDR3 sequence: CASSLVRRGPEKLFF. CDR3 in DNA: TGTGCCAGCAGCTTAGTTCGGAGGGGGCCTGAAAAACTGTTTTTT.

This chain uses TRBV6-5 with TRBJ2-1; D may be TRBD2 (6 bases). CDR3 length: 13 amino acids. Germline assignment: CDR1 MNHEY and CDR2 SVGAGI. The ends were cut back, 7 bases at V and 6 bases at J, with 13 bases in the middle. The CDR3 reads CASKGGSGNEQFF. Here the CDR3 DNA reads TGTGCCAGCAAGGGAGGATCCGGCAATGAGCAGTTCTTC.

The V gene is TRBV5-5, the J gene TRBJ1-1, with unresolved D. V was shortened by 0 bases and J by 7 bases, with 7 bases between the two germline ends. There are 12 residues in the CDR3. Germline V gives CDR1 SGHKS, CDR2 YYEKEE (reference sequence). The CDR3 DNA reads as TGTGCCAGCAGCTTGGGTTCAGGTGAAGCTTTCTTT. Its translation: CASSLGSGEAFF.

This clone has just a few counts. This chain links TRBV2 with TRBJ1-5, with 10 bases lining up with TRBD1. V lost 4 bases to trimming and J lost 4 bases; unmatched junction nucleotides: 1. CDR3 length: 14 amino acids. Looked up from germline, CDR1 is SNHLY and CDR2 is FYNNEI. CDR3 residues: CASSGDRGNQPQHF. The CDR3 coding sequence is TGTGCCAGCAGTGGGGACAGGGGTAATCAGCCCCAGCATTTT.

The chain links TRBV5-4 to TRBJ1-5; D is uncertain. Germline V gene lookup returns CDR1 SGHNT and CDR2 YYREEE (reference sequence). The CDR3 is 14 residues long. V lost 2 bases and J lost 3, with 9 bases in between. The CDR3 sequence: CASSLGGLNQPQHF. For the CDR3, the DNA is TGTGCCAGCAGCTTAGGAGGGCTCAATCAGCCCCAGCATTTT.